Presented here are 5 T cell receptor beta chains from one specimen sequenced in a study of vaccination and CD4 T cells after COVID-19. Treatment: approximately 10-day PBMC culture with coronavirus spike peptide pools or control peptides (ViraFEST assay). No cognate antigen is known for these TCRs. Cultured CD4+ T cell DNA underwent sequencing with the Oncomine TCR Beta short-read assay. TCRdb passed the PCR reads through MiXCR, listing each CDR3 protein once. The data show around 12,000 distinct CDR3 sequences, 77% seen once. Material for sequencing was CD4+ T cells from blood, cultured in vitro. The receptor source for this set is a human donor who had recovered from COVID-19.

This chain links TRBV10-1 with TRBJ2-5; possible D gene TRBD1, 6 bases. With 5 bases removed from V and 7 bases from J, the gap between germline ends came to 14 bases. The CDR3 covers 13 residues. CDR1 and CDR2 (germline): WNHNN, SYGVQD (reference sequence). CDR3 region: CASSKTVQGTQYF. The CDR3 bases are TGCGCCAGCAGTAAGACTGTACAGGGGACCCAGTACTTC.

A few counts support this clonotype. The rearrangement joins TRBV20-1 to TRBJ2-5; D is uncertain. The CDR3 spans 12 residues. Trimming pared 3 bases from V and 3 bases from J, leaving 8 bases between. The germline CDR1 and CDR2 sequences are DFQATT and SNEGSKA (reference sequence). The DNA for the CDR3 is TGCAGTGCTAGGTCTAGGGAAGAGACCCAGTACTTC. Protein sequence: CSARSREETQYF.

The rearrangement joins TRBV15 to TRBJ1-1; D remains ambiguous. CDR1 is LNHNV, CDR2 YYDKDF, per germline (reference sequence). The CDR3 contains 11 residues. V was pared by 5 bases and J by 4 bases, with 5 bases between. CDR3 in amino acids: CATSSGTEAFF. CDR3 nucleotides: TGTGCCACCAGCTCAGGCACTGAAGCTTTCTTT. Drawing the rest from reference TRBV15 and TRBJ1-1, the complete variable domain is DAMVIQNPRYQVTQFGKPVTLSCSQTLNHNVMYWYQQKSSQAPKLLFHYYDKDFNNEADTPDNFQSRRPNTSFCFLDIRSPGLGDTAMYLCATSSGTEAFFGQGTRLTVV.

The V gene is TRBV20-1, the J gene TRBJ1-6; 8 nucleotides agree with TRBD1. The CDR3 has 17 residues. Germline values: CDR1 DFQATT, CDR2 SNEGSKA (reference sequence). Unmatched junction bases numbered 12, after V lost 1 base and J lost 7 bases. The CDR3 here is CSARGGDRLLTNSPLHF. CDR3 sequence (DNA): TGCAGTGCTAGAGGGGGGGACAGGCTCCTCACGAATTCACCCCTCCACTTT.

The chain recombines TRBV6-2 or TRBV6-3 with TRBJ2-7; TRBD1 or TRBD2 may be the D gene (5 bases each). Germline V gene lookup returns CDR1 MNHEY and CDR2 SVGEGT. V shed 6 bases and J shed 2 bases, with 14 bases lying between them. The CDR3 extends over 14 amino acids. CDR3 nucleotide sequence: TGTGCCAGCAGGAGGGGTGGGTCTACCTACGAGCAGTACTTC. Protein sequence: CASRRGGSTYEQYF.